The clone carrying this T cell receptor beta chain was seen more than once but under ten times. No antigen is known for it. This sample was included in a study of blood T cells in healthy people across ages. Study results and caveats: In long-lived donors, naive CD4+ cell counts and diversity exceeded those of aged donors. Getting older went along with TCR beta diversity per million T cells dropping roughly linearly.

Then a second PCR, running roughly 7 to 11 cycles, was carried out with a sample-barcoded 5' primer and a J-beta primer mix. A single record per CDR3 protein comes from TCRdb applying MiXCR to the 5' RACE reads. This repertoire shows about 830,000 distinct CDR3 sequences, around two thirds found once; its top ten account for about 27%. The sequence derives from a man aged 25-40 years in good health. Sequencing input: blood.

CDR3 protein: CASSYALAYNEQFF. The CDR3 DNA sequence: TGTGCCAGCAGCTACGCCCTAGCCTACAATGAGCAGTTCTTC. The chain joins TRBV7-6 to TRBJ2-1; D uncertain. Trimming pared 4 bases from V and 2 bases from J, leaving 9 bases between. The CDR3 has 14 amino acids. Germline CDR1 is SGHVS and CDR2 is FNYEAQ.